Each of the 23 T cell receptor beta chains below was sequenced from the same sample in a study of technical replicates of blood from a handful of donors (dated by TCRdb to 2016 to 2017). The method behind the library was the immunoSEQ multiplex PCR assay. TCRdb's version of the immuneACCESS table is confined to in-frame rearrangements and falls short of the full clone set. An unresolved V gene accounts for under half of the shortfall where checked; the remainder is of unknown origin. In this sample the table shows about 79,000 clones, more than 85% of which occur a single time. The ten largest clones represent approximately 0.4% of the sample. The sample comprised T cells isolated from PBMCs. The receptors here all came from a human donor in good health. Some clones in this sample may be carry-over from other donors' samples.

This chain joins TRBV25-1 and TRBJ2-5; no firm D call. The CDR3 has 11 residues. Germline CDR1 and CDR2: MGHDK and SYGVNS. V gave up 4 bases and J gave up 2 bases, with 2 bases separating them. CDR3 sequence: CASSAQETQYF. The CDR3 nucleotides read TGTGCCAGCAGTGCTCAAGAGACCCAGTACTTC.

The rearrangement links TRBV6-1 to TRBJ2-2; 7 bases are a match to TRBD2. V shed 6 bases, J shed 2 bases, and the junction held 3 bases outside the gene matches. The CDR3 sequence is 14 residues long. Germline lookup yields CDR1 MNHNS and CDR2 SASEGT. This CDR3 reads CASSERENTGELFF. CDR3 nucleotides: TGTGCCAGCAGCGAGCGGGAAAACACCGGGGAGCTGTTTTTT.

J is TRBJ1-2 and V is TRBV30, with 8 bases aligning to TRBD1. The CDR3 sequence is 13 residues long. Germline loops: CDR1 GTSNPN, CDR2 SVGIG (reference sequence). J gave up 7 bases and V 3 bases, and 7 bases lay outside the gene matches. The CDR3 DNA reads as TGTGCCTGGAGCTATTTAACAGGGGGTGGCTACACCTTC. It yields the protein CAWSYLTGGGYTF.

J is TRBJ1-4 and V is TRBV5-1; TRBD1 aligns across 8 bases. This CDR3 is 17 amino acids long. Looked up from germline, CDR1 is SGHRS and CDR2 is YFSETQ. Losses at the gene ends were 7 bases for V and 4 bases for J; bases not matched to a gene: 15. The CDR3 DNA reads TGCGCCAGCGGGAGAGACAGGGGCGGATTTGGTAATGAAAAACTGTTTTTT. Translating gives CASGRDRGGFGNEKLFF.

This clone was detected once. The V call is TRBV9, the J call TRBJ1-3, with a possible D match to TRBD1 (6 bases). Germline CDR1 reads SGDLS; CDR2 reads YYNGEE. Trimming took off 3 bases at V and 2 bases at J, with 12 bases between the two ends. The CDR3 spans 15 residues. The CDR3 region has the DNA TGTGCCAGCAGCGCCGGGACAACTACTGGAAACACCATATATTTT. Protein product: CASSAGTTTGNTIYF. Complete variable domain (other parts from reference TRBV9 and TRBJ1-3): DSGVTQTPKHLITATGQRVTLRCSPRSGDLSVYWYQQSLDQGLQFLIQYYNGEERAKGNILERFSAQQFPDLHSELNLSSLELGDSALYFCASSAGTTTGNTIYFGEGSWLTVV.

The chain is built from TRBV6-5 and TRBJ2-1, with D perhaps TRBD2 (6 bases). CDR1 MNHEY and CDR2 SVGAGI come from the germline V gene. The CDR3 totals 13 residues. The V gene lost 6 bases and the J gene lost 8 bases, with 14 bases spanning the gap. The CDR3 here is CASRPLGEDEQFF. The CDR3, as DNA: TGTGCCAGCAGGCCCCTCGGGGAGGATGAGCAGTTCTTC.

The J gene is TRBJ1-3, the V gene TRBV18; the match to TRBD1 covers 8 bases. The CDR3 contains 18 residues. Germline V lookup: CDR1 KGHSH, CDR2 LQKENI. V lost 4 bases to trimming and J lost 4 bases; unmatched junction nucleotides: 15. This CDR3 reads CASSRPEERTGQGNTIYF. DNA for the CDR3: TGTGCCAGCTCACGACCCGAAGAAAGGACAGGGCAAGGAAACACCATATATTTT.

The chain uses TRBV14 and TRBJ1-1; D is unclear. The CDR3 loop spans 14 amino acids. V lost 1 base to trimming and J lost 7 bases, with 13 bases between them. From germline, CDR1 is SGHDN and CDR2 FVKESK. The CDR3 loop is CASSQVVLAGEAFF. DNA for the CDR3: TGTGCCAGCAGCCAAGTTGTTCTGGCAGGTGAAGCTTTCTTT.

The CDR3: CASSDRQIGYTF. The CDR3 bases are TGTGCCAGTAGTGACCGACAGATAGGCTACACCTTC. The chain links TRBV19 to TRBJ1-2; a possible D gene is TRBD1 (5 bases). This CDR3 has 12 residues. Germline CDR1 LNHDA, CDR2 SQIVND (reference sequence). Deletions cut 5 bases from V and 8 bases from J, with 12 bases between.

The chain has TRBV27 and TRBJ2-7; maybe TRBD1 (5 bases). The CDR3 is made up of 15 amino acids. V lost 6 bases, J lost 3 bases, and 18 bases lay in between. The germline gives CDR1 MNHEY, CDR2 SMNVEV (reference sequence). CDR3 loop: CASSSLGESVYEQYF. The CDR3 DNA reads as TGTGCCAGCAGCTCCCTAGGGGAATCGGTCTACGAGCAGTACTTC.

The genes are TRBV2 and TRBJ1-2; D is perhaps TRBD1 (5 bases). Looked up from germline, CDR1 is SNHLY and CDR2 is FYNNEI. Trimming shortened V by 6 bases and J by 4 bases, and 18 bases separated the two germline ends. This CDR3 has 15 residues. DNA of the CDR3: TGTGCCAGCAGCAAAGACGGGGGAGGAAGCTATGGCTACACCTTC. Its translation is CASSKDGGGSYGYTF.

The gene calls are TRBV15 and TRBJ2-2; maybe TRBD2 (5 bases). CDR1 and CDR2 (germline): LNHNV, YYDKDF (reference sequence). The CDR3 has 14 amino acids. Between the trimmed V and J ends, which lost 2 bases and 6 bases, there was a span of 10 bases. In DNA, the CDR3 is TGTGCCACCAGCAGACAAACTAGTTCCGGGGAGCTGTTTTTT. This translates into CATSRQTSSGELFF.

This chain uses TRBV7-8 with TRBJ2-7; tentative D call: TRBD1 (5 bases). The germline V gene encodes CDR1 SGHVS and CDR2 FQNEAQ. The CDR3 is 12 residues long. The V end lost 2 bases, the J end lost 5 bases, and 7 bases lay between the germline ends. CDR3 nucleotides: TGTGCCAGCAGCTTACCAGGGAACGAGCAGTACTTC. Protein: CASSLPGNEQYF.

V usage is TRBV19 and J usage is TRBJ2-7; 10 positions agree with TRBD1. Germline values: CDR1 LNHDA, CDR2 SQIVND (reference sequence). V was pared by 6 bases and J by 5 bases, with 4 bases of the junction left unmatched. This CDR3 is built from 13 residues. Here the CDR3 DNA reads TGTGCCAGTAGCTTGACAGGGGGCCACGAGCAGTACTTC. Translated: CASSLTGGHEQYF.

The CDR3 region has the DNA TGCAGCGTCGCCGGGACTAGCGGCCAAGAGGGAGAGCAGTTCTTC. Residues: CSVAGTSGQEGEQFF. The chain has TRBV29-1 and TRBJ2-1; 11 nucleotides match TRBD2. V dropped 6 bases and J dropped 10; count of bases not matched to a gene: 14. The CDR3 spans 15 residues. CDR1 and CDR2 (germline): SQVTM, ANQGSEA.

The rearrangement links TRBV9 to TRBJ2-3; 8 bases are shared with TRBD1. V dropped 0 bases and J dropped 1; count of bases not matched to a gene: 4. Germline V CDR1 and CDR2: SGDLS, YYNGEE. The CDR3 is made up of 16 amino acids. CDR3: CASSVELQGGTDTQYF. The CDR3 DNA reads TGTGCCAGCAGCGTAGAGTTACAGGGGGGCACAGATACGCAGTATTTT. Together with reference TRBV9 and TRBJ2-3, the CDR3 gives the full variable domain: DSGVTQTPKHLITATGQRVTLRCSPRSGDLSVYWYQQSLDQGLQFLIQYYNGEERAKGNILERFSAQQFPDLHSELNLSSLELGDSALYFCASSVELQGGTDTQYFGPGTRLTVL.

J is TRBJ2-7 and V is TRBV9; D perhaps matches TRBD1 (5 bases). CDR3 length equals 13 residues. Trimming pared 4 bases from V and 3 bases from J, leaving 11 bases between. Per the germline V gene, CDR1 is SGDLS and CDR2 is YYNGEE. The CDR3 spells CASSPRTNYEQYF. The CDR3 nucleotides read TGTGCCAGCAGCCCCCGGACAAACTACGAGCAGTACTTC.

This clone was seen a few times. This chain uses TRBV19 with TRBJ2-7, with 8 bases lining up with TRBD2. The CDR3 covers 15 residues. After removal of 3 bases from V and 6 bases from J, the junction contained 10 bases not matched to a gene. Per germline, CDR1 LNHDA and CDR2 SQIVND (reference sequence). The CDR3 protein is CASSIYSGTRGEQYF. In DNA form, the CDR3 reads TGTGCCAGTAGTATTTATTCCGGGACTAGAGGCGAGCAGTACTTC. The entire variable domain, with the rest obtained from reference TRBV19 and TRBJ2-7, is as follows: DGGITQSPKYLFRKEGQNVTLSCEQNLNHDAMYWYRQDPGQGLRLIYYSQIVNDFQKGDIAEGYSVSREKKESFPLTVTSAQKNPTAFYLCASSIYSGTRGEQYFGPGTRLTVT.

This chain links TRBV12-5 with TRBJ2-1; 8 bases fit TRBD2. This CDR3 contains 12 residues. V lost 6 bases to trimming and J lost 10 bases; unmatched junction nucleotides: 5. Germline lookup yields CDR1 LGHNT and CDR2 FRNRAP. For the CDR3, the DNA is TGTGCTAGTGGCATCATAGCGGGAGAGCAGTTCTTC. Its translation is CASGIIAGEQFF.

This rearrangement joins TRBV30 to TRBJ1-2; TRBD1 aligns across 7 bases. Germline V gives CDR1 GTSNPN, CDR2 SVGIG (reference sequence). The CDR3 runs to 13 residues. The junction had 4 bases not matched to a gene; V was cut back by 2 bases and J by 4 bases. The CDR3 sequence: CAWSFQGGYGYTF. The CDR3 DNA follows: TGTGCCTGGAGTTTTCAGGGGGGCTATGGCTACACCTTC.

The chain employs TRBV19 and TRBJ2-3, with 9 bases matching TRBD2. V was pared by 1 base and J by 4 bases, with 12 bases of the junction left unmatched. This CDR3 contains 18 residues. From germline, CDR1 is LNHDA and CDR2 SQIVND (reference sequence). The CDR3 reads CASSIVAAAGGWPDTQYF. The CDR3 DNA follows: TGTGCCAGTAGTATAGTGGCAGCGGCGGGAGGGTGGCCAGATACGCAGTATTTT.

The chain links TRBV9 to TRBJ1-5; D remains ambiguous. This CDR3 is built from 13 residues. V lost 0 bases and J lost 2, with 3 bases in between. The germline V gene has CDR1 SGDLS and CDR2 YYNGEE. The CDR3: CASSVAGNQPQHF. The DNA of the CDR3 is TGTGCCAGCAGCGTAGCTGGCAATCAGCCCCAGCATTTT. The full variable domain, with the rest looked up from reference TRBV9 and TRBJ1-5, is DSGVTQTPKHLITATGQRVTLRCSPRSGDLSVYWYQQSLDQGLQFLIQYYNGEERAKGNILERFSAQQFPDLHSELNLSSLELGDSALYFCASSVAGNQPQHFGDGTRLSIL.

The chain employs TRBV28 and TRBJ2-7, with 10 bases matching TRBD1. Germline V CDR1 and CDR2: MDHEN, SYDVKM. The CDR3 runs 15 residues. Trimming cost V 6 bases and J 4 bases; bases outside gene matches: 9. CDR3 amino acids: CASRAGTGARYEQYF. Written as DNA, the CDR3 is TGTGCCAGCAGAGCCGGGACAGGGGCAAGGTACGAGCAGTACTTC.